A selection of T cell receptor beta chains follows, all from one sample in a study of blood T cell repertoires in COVID-19. Clones were read by immunoSEQ multiplex PCR, and TCRdb kept only the in-frame ones, dropping some. The table records around 230,000 clones, around 85% of them present only once. The sequenced sample consisted of peripheral blood. The receptors were sampled from an elderly woman with acute or convalescent COVID-19. The CDR3 runs from the conserved cysteine through the conserved F or W. The D gene is left open where the match is weak. The listing skips clone size in some rows; elsewhere it reads once, few, many or a size class.

clone size	D gene	CDR3 length	V gene	J gene	CDR3 DNA	CDR3 protein
.	TRBD1	13	TRBV6-5	TRBJ2-7	TGTGCCAGCAGTCCGGGACAGGCATTAGAGCAGTACTTC	CASSPGQALEQYF
few	.	15	TRBV3-1/TRBV3-2	TRBJ2-3	TGTGCCAGCAGCCTCGGGGTAGCGGCGAGGGATACGCAGTATTTT	CASSLGVAARDTQYF
once	.	15	TRBV27	TRBJ2-7	TGTGCCAGCAGTTTATCTACTAGCAGCTCCTACGAGCAGTACTTC	CASSLSTSSSYEQYF
.	TRBD2	15	TRBV28	TRBJ2-2	TGTGCCAGCAGCCTAGCGGGTGGAAGGACCGGGGAGCTGTTTTTT	CASSLAGGRTGELFF
.	.	14	TRBV27	TRBJ2-7	TGTGCCAGCAGGCAGGGTCGGCGACCCTACGAGCAGTACTTC	CASRQGRRPYEQYF
.	TRBD1	15	TRBV5-6	TRBJ2-7	TGTGCCAGCAGCTTGGGAACAGGGGGGTCCTACGAGCAGTACTTC	CASSLGTGGSYEQYF
.	TRBD2	15	TRBV7-6	TRBJ2-7	TGTGCCAGCAGTCAACTAGCGGGAGAAAACTACGAGCAGTACTTC	CASSQLAGENYEQYF
once	TRBD1	15	TRBV30	TRBJ1-2	TGTGCCTGGAGGACAGGGGGCGCTGGGGACTATGGCTACACCTTC	CAWRTGGAGDYGYTF
.	.	14	TRBV6-1	TRBJ2-1	TGTGCCAGCAGTGAAGCGAGGGGGTACAATGAGCAGTTCTTC	CASSEARGYNEQFF
.	TRBD1	12	TRBV7-9	TRBJ2-1	TGTGCCAGCAGCTTGGGGGACAGGGGGCAGTTCTTC	CASSLGDRGQFF
.	.	11	TRBV5-1	TRBJ2-7	TGCGCCAGCAGGGGCACCTACGAGCAGTACTTC	CASRGTYEQYF
.	.	13	TRBV5-1	TRBJ2-1	TGCGCCAGCAGCCCTCTAGGCGGGGATGAGCAGTTCTTC	CASSPLGGDEQFF
few	TRBD1	15	TRBV27	TRBJ1-2	TGTGCCAGCAGTTTGGACAGGGCCGCTAACTATGGCTACACCTTC	CASSLDRAANYGYTF
.	.	13	TRBV7-8	TRBJ1-2	TGTGCCAGCAGCCCGCTTGGGAGCTATGGCTACACCTTC	CASSPLGSYGYTF
.	.	22	TRBV5-1	TRBJ1-4	TGCGCCAGCAGCTTGGATGACGTGGGCCGTGTAGGTTCGATCGTGGCTAATGAAAAACTGTTTTTT	CASSLDDVGRVGSIVANEKLFF
.	.	15	TRBV10-3	TRBJ1-6	TGTGCCATCAGTGAGAGACCGACAAATAATTCACCCCTCCACTTT	CAISERPTNNSPLHF
.	TRBD2	16	TRBV9	TRBJ2-1	TGTGCCAGCAGCCCCCTTGGGGGGGGCTCCTACAATGAGCAGTTCTTC	CASSPLGGGSYNEQFF
.	TRBD1	14	TRBV7-2	TRBJ1-4	TGTGCCAGCAGCTTGGGACAGCATAATGAAAAACTGTTTTTT	CASSLGQHNEKLFF
medium-sized	.	14	TRBV4-2	TRBJ2-1	TGTGCCAGCAGCGGCGGGCGATCCTACAATGAGCAGTTCTTC	CASSGGRSYNEQFF
.	.	15	TRBV5-1	TRBJ1-1	TGCGCCAGCAGCTTGCTCCAGGGGACGAACACTGAAGCTTTCTTT	CASSLLQGTNTEAFF
few	.	12	TRBV3-1/TRBV3-2	TRBJ1-3	TGTGCCAGCAGCCATGAGGGAAACACCATATATTTT	CASSHEGNTIYF
.	.	13	TRBV11-3	TRBJ2-5	TGTGCCAGCAGCTTAGGCGAGCAAGAGACCCAGTACTTC	CASSLGEQETQYF
few	.	17	TRBV4-1	TRBJ2-3	TGCGCCAGCAGCCAAACCCTGAGGGGGGGCCGCCCAGATACGCAGTATTTT	CASSQTLRGGRPDTQYF
.	.	14	TRBV4-1	TRBJ1-5	TGCGCCAGCAGCCAGGAGGGTATGGGACAGCCCCAGCATTTT	CASSQEGMGQPQHF
.	TRBD1	16	TRBV6-1	TRBJ2-3	TGTGCCAGCAGTGGGGGGACAGGGGGACGCACAGATACGCAGTATTTT	CASSGGTGGRTDTQYF
.	.	15	TRBV5-1	TRBJ2-3	TGCGCCAGCAGCTTAGGTCAGGGCCTCACAGATACGCAGTATTTT	CASSLGQGLTDTQYF
.	.	14	TRBV19	TRBJ1-2	TGTGCCAGTAGATCGGATCGGGGGTTCTATGGCTACACCTTC	CASRSDRGFYGYTF
.	.	14	TRBV23-1	TRBJ1-5	TGCGCCTGGTGGAGGGAATATAGCAATCAGCCCCAGCATTTT	CAWWREYSNQPQHF
.	.	15	TRBV6-5	TRBJ1-3	TGTGCCAGCTGCGGGGTTAGAAACTCTGGAAACACCATATATTTT	CASCGVRNSGNTIYF
.	TRBD1	14	TRBV3-1/TRBV3-2	TRBJ2-7	TGTGCCAGCAGCACTCCGGGACAGGGATCCGAGCAGTACTTC	CASSTPGQGSEQYF
few	.	15	TRBV18	TRBJ1-6	TGTGCCAGCTCACCAGGTGTGGAGCTCAGTTCACCCCTCCACTTT	CASSPGVELSSPLHF
.	TRBD1	15	TRBV4-2	TRBJ2-7	TGTGCCAGCAGCCTAAGGGCAGGGGGCGAGGGGGAGCAGTACTTC	CASSLRAGGEGEQYF
few	TRBD1	15	TRBV2	TRBJ2-1	TGTGCCAGCAGTTTCGGGACAGGGGCCTACAATGAGCAGTTCTTC	CASSFGTGAYNEQFF
.	TRBD1	16	TRBV3-1/TRBV3-2	TRBJ1-2	TGTGCCAGCAGCCAAGGTCACAGGGGGCAATACTATGGCTACACCTTC	CASSQGHRGQYYGYTF
.	.	16	TRBV4-1	TRBJ2-7	TGCGCCAGCAGCCACTCTAATGCGAGTCCAACCTACGAGCAGTACTTC	CASSHSNASPTYEQYF
.	TRBD2	17	TRBV7-9	TRBJ2-3	TGTGCCAGCAGCTTAGGACTAGCGGGAGGAGGAAGTGATACGCAGTATTTT	CASSLGLAGGGSDTQYF
once	.	16	TRBV5-4	TRBJ2-5	TGTGCCAGCAGCGTTCTTATCGGGGGGCCCCAAGAGACCCAGTACTTC	CASSVLIGGPQETQYF
.	TRBD1	16	TRBV18	TRBJ2-7	TGTGCCAGCTCCCCCGGCCCCGGGACAGGGGGGGAAGAGCAGTACTTC	CASSPGPGTGGEEQYF
.	.	17	TRBV19	TRBJ1-1	TGTGCCAGTCGGGAGTCCGGGACCGACGGAGGGAACACTGAAGCTTTCTTT	CASRESGTDGGNTEAFF
.	.	15	TRBV5-1	TRBJ2-1	TGCGCCAGCAGCTTGTCCGTTGGATTTGAAACAGAACAGTTCTTC	CASSLSVGFETEQFF
.	.	14	TRBV5-1	TRBJ2-7	TGCGCCAGCAGTCAAGGGGGGGCCCTCTACGAGCAGTACTTC	CASSQGGALYEQYF